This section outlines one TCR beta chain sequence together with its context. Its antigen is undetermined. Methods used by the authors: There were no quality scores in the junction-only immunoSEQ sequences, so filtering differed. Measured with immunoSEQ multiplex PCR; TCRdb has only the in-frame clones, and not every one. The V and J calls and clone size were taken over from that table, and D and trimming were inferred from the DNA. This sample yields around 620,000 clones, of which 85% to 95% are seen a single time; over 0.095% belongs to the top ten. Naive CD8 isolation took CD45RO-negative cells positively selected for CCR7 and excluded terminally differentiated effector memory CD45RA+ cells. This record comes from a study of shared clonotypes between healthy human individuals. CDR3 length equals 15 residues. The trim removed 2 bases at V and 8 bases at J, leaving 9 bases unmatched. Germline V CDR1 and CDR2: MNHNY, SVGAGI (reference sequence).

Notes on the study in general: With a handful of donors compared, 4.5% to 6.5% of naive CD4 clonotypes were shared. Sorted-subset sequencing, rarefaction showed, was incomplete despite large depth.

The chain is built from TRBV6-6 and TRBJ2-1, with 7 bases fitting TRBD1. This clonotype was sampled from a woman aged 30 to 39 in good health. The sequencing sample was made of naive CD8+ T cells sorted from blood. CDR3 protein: CASSYVQGISDEQFF. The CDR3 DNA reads TGTGCCAGCAGTTACGTACAGGGGATTTCCGATGAGCAGTTCTTC.